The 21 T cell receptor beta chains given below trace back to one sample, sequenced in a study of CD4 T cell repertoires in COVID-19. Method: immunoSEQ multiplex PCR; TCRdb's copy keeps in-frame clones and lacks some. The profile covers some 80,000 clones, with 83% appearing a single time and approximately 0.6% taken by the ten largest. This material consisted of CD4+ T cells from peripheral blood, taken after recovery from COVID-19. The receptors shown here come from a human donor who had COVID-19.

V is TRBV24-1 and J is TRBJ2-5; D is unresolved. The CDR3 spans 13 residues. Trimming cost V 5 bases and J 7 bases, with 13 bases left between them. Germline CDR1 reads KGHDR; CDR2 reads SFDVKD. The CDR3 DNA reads TGTGCCACCAGTGGGACGGAGCCACGGACCCAGTACTTC. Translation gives CATSGTEPRTQYF.

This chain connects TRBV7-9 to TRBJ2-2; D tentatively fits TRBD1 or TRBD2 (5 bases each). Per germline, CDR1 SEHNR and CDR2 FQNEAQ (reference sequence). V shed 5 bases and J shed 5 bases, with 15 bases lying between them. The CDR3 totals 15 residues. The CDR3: CASSPSGTGTGELFF. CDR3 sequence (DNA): TGTGCCAGCAGCCCCAGTGGGACGGGAACCGGGGAGCTGTTTTTT. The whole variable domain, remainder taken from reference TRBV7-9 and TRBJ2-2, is DTGVSQNPRHKITKRGQNVTFRCDPISEHNRLYWYRQTLGQGPEFLTYFQNEAQLEKSRLLSDRFSAERPKGSFSTLEIQRTEQGDSAMYLCASSPSGTGTGELFFGEGSRLTVL.

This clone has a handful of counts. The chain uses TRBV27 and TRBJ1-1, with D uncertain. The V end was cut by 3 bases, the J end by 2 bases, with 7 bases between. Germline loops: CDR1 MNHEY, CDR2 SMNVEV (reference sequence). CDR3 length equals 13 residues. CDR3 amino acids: CASSFGINTEAFF. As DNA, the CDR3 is TGTGCCAGCAGTTTTGGGATTAACACTGAAGCTTTCTTT.

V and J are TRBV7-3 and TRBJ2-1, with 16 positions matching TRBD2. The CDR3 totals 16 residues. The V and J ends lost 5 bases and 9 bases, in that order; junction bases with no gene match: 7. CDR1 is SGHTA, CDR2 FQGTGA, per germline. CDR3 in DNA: TGTGCCAGCAGCCCGGGACTAGCGGGGGGGCCCGGTGAGCAGTTCTTC. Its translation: CASSPGLAGGPGEQFF.

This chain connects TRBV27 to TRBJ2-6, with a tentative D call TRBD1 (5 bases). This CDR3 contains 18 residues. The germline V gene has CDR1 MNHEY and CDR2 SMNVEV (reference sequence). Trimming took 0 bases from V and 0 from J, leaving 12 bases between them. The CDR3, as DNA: TGTGCCAGCAGTTTATCGATGGACATAAGCTCTGGGGCCAACGTCCTGACTTTC. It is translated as CASSLSMDISSGANVLTF.

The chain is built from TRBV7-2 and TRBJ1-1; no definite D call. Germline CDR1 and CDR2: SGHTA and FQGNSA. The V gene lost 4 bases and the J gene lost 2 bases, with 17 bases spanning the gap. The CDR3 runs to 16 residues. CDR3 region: CASSSPFRVVNTEAFF. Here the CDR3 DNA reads TGTGCCAGCAGCTCCCCCTTTAGGGTAGTTAACACTGAAGCTTTCTTT.

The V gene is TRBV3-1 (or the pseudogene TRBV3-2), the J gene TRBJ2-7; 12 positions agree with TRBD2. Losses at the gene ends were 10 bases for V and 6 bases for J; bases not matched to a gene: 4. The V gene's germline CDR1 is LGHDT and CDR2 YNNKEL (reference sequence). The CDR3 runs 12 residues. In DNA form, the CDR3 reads TGTGCCACCGGACTAGCGGGGAGCGAGCAGTACTTC. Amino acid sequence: CATGLAGSEQYF.

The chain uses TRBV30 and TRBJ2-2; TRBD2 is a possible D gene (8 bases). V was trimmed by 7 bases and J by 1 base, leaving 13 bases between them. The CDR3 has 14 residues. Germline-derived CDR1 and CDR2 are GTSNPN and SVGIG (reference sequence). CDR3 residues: CASGGGVNTGELFF. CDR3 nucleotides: TGTGCCTCGGGAGGGGGCGTGAACACCGGGGAGCTGTTTTTT.

This CDR3 reads CASSLDQGARFF. The CDR3 region has the DNA TGTGCCAGCAGCTTAGATCAGGGGGCGAGGTTTTTT. This sequence joins TRBV11-2 and TRBJ2-2; 8 bases are a match to TRBD1. Germline V gene sequence: CDR1 SGHAT, CDR2 FQNNGV. The V segment lost 0 bases and the J segment 16 bases; nucleotides outside the gene matches: 4. The CDR3 covers 12 residues.

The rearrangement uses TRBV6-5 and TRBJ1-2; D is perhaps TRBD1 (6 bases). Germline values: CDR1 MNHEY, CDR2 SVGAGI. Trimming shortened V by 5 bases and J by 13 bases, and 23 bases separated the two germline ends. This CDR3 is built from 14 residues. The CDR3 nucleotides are TGTGCCAGCAGTCCTAATGACAGGCCCGCGCGCGGCACCTTC. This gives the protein CASSPNDRPARGTF.

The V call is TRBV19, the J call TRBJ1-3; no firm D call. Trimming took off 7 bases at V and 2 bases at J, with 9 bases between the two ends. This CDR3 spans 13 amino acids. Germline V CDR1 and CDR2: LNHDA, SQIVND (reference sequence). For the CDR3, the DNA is TGTGCCAGTATGTTGGCCGCTGGAAACACCATATATTTT. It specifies CASMLAAGNTIYF.

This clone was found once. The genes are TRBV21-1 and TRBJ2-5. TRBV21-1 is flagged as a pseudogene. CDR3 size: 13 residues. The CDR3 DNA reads TGTGCCAGCAGCAAAGTCTCGAAAGAGACCCAGTACTTC. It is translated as CASSKVSKETQYF.

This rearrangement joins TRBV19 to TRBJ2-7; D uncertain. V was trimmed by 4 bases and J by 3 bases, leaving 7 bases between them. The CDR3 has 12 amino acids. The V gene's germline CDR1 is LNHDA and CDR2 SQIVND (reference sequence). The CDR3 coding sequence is TGTGCCAGTAGTAGTTTCGGCTACGAGCAGTACTTC. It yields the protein CASSSFGYEQYF. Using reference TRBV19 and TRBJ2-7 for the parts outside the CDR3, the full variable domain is DGGITQSPKYLFRKEGQNVTLSCEQNLNHDAMYWYRQDPGQGLRLIYYSQIVNDFQKGDIAEGYSVSREKKESFPLTVTSAQKNPTAFYLCASSSFGYEQYFGPGTRLTVT.

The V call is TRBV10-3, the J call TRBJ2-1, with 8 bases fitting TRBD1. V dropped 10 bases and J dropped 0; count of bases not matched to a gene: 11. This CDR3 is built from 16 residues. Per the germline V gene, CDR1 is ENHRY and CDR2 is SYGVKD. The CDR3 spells CATVGQAFNSYNEQFF. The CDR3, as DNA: TGTGCCACCGTGGGACAGGCATTCAACTCCTACAATGAGCAGTTCTTC.

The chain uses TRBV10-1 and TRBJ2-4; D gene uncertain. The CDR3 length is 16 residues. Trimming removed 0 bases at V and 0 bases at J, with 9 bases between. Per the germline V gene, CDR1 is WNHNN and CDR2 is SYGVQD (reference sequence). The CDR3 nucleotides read TGCGCCAGCAGTGAGTCAGGGCTACTAGCCAAAAACATTCAGTACTTC. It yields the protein CASSESGLLAKNIQYF.

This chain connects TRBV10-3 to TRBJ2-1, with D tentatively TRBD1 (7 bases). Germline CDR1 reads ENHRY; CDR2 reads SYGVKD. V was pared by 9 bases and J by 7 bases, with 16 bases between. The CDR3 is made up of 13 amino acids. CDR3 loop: CAIGGGFENEQFF. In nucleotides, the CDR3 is TGTGCCATAGGAGGGGGCTTTGAAAATGAGCAGTTCTTC.

The CDR3 DNA reads as TGTGCCATCAGTCCTCCACTAGGGTCCAATGAGCAGTTCTTC. Residues: CAISPPLGSNEQFF. This chain uses TRBV10-3 with TRBJ2-1, with D perhaps matching TRBD2 (5 bases). The CDR3 totals 14 residues. Germline-derived CDR1 and CDR2 are ENHRY and SYGVKD. The ends were cut back, 5 bases at V and 6 bases at J, with 14 bases in the middle.

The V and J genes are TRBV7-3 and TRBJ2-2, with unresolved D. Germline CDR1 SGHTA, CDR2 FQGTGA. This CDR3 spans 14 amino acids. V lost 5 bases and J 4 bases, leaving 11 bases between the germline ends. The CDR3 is CASSLNAVTGELFF. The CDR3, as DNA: TGTGCCAGCAGCCTCAATGCGGTCACCGGGGAGCTGTTTTTT. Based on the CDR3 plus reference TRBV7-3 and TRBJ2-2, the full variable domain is GAGVSQTPSNKVTEKGKYVELRCDPISGHTALYWYRQSLGQGPEFLIYFQGTGAADDSGLPNDRFFAVRPEGSVSTLKIQRTERGDSAVYLCASSLNAVTGELFFGEGSRLTVL.

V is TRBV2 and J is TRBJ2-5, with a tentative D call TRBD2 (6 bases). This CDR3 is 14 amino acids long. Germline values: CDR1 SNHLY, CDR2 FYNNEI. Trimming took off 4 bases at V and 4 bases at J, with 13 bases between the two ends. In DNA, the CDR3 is TGTGCCAGCAGTGGAATAGCGGTGGGAGAGACCCAGTACTTC. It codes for CASSGIAVGETQYF.

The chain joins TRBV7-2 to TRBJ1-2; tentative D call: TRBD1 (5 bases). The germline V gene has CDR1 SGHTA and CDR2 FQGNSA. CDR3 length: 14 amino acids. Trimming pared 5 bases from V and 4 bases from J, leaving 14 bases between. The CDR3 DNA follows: TGTGCCAGCAGCCAGACCCAGGGCTTCTATGGCTACACCTTC. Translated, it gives CASSQTQGFYGYTF.

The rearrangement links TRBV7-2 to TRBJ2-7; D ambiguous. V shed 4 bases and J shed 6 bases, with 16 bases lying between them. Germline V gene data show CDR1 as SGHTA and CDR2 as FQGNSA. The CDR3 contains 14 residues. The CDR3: CASSSGATLSEQYF. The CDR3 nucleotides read TGTGCCAGCAGCTCCGGAGCTACCCTCTCCGAGCAGTACTTC.